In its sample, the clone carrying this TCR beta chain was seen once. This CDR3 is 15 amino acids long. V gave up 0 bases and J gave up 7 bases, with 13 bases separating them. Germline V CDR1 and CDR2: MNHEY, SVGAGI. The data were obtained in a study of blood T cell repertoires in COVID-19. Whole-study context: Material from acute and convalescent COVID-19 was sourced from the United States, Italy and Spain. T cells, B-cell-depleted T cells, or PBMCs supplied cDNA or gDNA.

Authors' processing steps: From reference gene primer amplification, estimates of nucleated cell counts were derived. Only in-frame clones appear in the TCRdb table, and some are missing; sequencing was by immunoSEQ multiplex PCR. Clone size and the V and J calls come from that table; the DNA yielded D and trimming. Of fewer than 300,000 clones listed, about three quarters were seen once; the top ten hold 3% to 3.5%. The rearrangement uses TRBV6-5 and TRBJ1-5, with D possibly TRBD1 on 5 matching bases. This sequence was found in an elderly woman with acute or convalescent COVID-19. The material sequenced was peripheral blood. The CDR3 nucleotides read TGTGCCAGCAGTTACTCGGTCGGGGGTAGCCAGCCCCAGCATTTT. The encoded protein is CASSYSVGGSQPQHF.